The sample holds many counts of the clone carrying this T cell receptor (beta chain). As yet, its antigen is unknown. This specimen belongs to a study of regulatory T cells in long-lasting Graves disease. Looking at the study overall: Under 3 months of antithyroid drugs had been taken by newly diagnosed Graves' patients.

V dropped 0 bases and J dropped 5 bases, with 16 bases sitting between them. Germline V gives CDR1 ENHRY, CDR2 SYGVKD. The CDR3 is 16 amino acids. Investigators prepared the TCR beta libraries by applying iRepertoire HTBI primers and Arm-PCR of CDR3 regions. TCRdb independently ran MiXCR on the multiplex PCR reads; one entry per CDR3 protein. The data hold some 450,000 distinct CDR3 sequences, with about 15% observed a single time. Time point described: newly diagnosed GD, antithyroid drugs for less than 3 months. RNA isolated from PBMCs was used to make the TCR library. As a group, patients came from one endocrinology department in Xi'an, China. Study-level points and caveats: The study examined only peripheral blood, not thyroid tissue. Whereas around 970 public clonotypes were shared by new patients, persistent patients shared more, at 2,500 to 3,000.

Another study also made use of these data, one on T cells in Graves' hyperthyroidism and ophthalmopathy.

The source was peripheral blood mononuclear cells (PBMCs), collected at new diagnosis, from a patient treated with antithyroid drugs. The clonotype was recovered from a woman aged 25 to 39 with Graves disease. This chain uses TRBV10-3 with TRBJ1-1; TRBD1 might be the D (5 bases). The CDR3 reads CAISESRGSRGTEAFF. DNA of the CDR3: TGTGCCATCAGTGAGTCGAGGGGCAGCCGGGGGACTGAAGCTTTCTTT.